The sequence of this T cell receptor beta chain was determined in a study of cytomegalovirus exposure and HLA in healthy donors (dated by TCRdb to the late 2010s). Describing the broader study: According to an earlier analysis of a few hundred of the donors, 150 million to 200 million T cells yielded roughly 100 million unique TCR beta sequences and about 300 Gb of sequence data. An early release that covered roughly 600 HLA-typed donors contained approximately 300 gigabases of sequencing data and approximately 85 million unique TCR sequences. Of the 398 genotyped donors, approximately 81% were placed in the genetic ancestry cluster associated with self-reported Caucasian donors. The study was designed to test whether signatures of past pathogen exposure could be identified by cataloging public T cell receptors. The study used immunosequencing to profile the T cell repertoires of approximately 640 subjects and linked those repertoires to cytomegalovirus serostatus. Besides the first cohort of roughly 660 subjects, a separate validation cohort made up of roughly 130 different subjects was used. The study combined high-throughput TCR immunosequencing, statistical association of individual TCRs with disease status, and machine learning to predict cytomegalovirus infection status. To study patterns of TCR occurrence, a later analysis re-analyzed previously published TCR beta repertoires from 666 donors and added high-resolution HLA genotyping. Rather than drawing on any new phenotypic data, the later analysis identified candidate immune exposures from TCR beta sequences and the way those sequences occurred across donors. An earlier analysis of fewer than 700 of the donors applied high-throughput TCR beta sequencing to assess whether each TCR beta V gene segment acted as functional or pseudogenic. Donor age, sex, ethnicity and CMV serostatus were compiled alongside the repertoire data. A later genetic analysis took genome-wide SNP genotypes for 398 of the 666 donors and used that subset as a discovery cohort. Every discovery cohort repertoire had been produced on one sequencing platform. Both class I and class II loci were covered by HLA typing, at four-digit resolution. Typing coverage differed by locus: A, B, C, DRB1 and DQB1 were typed in about 620-630 donors, DQA1 in around 500, DPA1 in around 600, and DPB1 in roughly 450. About 5 DR-DQ haplotypes were handled as single units for association and clustering, since linkage in the cohort was strong. Among some 410 genotyped donors of the cohort, an average of roughly 230,000 unique TCR beta nucleotide sequences was sequenced per donor, of which 15% to 20% were non-productive. Here is what the overall study found, with its caveats: Across donors, most TCR sequences were observed very rarely, whereas some public TCRs were present in many individuals. Assigning TCR associations to individual alleles was difficult when HLA alleles, especially DR and DQ, strongly co-occurred. A further reported finding was that TCR beta sequences accurately predicted the HLA-A and HLA-B alleles for most subjects in the first cohort. Immune exposure information for the cohort was limited to CMV serostatus. Compared with the approximately 710-donor mean, donors in an Asian-associated ancestry cluster had fewer N-insertions in productive TCRs, according to a later genetic analysis. An earlier analysis of 450 to 750 of the donors showed that most TCR beta V segments appeared in productive rearrangements either about 87% or about 30% of the time, which broadly matched IMGT annotations. The study gave a list of some 150 TCR beta chains associated with cytomegalovirus. Because counts were too low, roughly 17 rarely observed V segments, including chromosome 9 orphons, were left out of the earlier analysis of several hundred of the donors. Some IMGT-functional V segments, including TRBV6-2 and TRBV6-3, could not be distinguished by the 87-base-pair reads and were therefore excluded. In a later analysis, HLA-associated TCR beta chains were found to be more clonally expanded and to have lower generation probabilities than equally common non-associated chains. In vitro tests confirmed that a few of the cytomegalovirus-associated TCR beta chains recognize cytomegalovirus antigens. In a later analysis, several top co-occurrence clusters were reported to appear linked to parvovirus B19, influenza, CMV and Epstein-Barr virus. In a later analysis, the rate of TCR association differed among HLA loci, with DRB1 alleles having the most associated TCRs and HLA-C alleles having the fewest. Linkage disequilibrium might explain the correlated functional status among segregating V segments, but an unknown experimental factor could not be excluded. Cytomegalovirus status was reported to be diagnosed by the classifier with high specificity and sensitivity in both the original and validation cohorts. Most CMV-associated TCR beta chains appeared to be HLA-restricted in a later analysis, and the HLA associations seemed to be driven largely by CMV exposure. A later genetic analysis associated a missense DCLRE1C variant with V-gene and J-gene trimming of TCR beta chains, and an independent cohort replicated the association. In a later analysis, 15,000 to 20,000 TCR beta sequences were associated with specific HLA alleles at a false discovery rate of 0.05. Sequencing depth was assumed to be roughly uniform across donors in the presence/absence analyses, though that assumption may not hold. The authors suggested that the approach could potentially be extended to other disease states and immunological phenotypes. In this cohort, only TCR beta chains were sequenced, and detectable features were limited by the absence of alpha or paired-chain data. Because some donors lacked HLA typing at each locus, the association tests relied only on the typed subset. The sequencing pipeline was judged likely to have produced a cluster of highly shared sequence variants as a technical artifact.

CDR1 and CDR2 (MDHEN, SYDVKM) derive from the germline V gene. V is reduced by 2 bases and J by 8 bases, leaving a spacing of 9 bases between them. CDR3 length: 12 amino acids, cysteine to phenylalanine. Solely the CDR3 DNA is kept, with 36 bases framed from the first base. Concerning this clone: The specificity of this receptor is unknown.

In total, fewer than 750 healthy bone marrow donors made up the cohort. At the time of sampling, every cohort member was nominally healthy, though immune exposures that went unrecorded were likely present. The donor tested CMV seronegative and was one of the 352 seronegative cohort members. A peripheral blood sample was provided by each donor, and peripheral blood mononuclear cells were used for TCR beta sequencing. Genomic DNA was extracted from the blood cell samples with the Qiagen DNeasy Blood Extraction Kit. Receptor libraries were prepared by the immunoSEQ multiplex PCR assay. A mixture of 60 forward primers for TCR Vbeta segments and 13 reverse primers for TCR Jbeta segments was used in the multiplex PCR. The CDR3 region of rearranged TCR beta genes was amplified from genomic DNA by a multiplex PCR assay. On the Illumina HiSeq System, the amplified TCR beta libraries were sequenced as 87-base-pair reads. The authors' pipeline ran thus. A later analysis tallied 75 million to 95 million unique TCR beta chains across the 666 repertoires, and about 10 million of those chains were shared by two or more donors. Raw reads were error-corrected and collapsed into unique sequences by a nearest-neighbor algorithm in which closely related sequences were merged to remove PCR and sequencing errors. To assign V, D and J gene segments, CDR3 sequences were aligned to IMGT reference sequences. For a sequence to be retained, a match of at least six nucleotides was required to both a V gene segment and a J gene segment. A rearrangement was called productive if the CDR3 had no stop codons and remained in frame with V and J, and every other rearrangement was called non-productive. CDR3 was defined by IMGT convention, running from the second conserved V-encoded cysteine to the conserved J-encoded phenylalanine. In an earlier analysis of 550 to 650 of the donors, sequences lacking an unambiguous match to a single V gene segment were excluded. In an earlier analysis of several hundred of the donors, V segments were called functional above 56.7% productive rearrangements and were called segregating when the between-donor standard deviation exceeded 5%. A statistical classification framework was built to diagnose cytomegalovirus status from the catalog of TCR beta chain sequences. In a later analysis, TCR nucleotide sequences were compared against IMGT/GENE-DB human TR gene sequences so that V and J genes could be assigned. In a later analysis, CDR3 sequences and most-parsimonious VDJ recombination scenarios were assigned using the TCRdist pipeline. In a later analysis, each TCR beta chain was defined by its CDR3 amino acid sequence together with its V-gene family, and reads without a unique V-gene family were excluded. A later analysis removed several hundred highly shared, low-generation-probability nucleotide sequences to deal with suspected cross-contamination and a sequencing artifact. In a later analysis, a clonal expansion index for each public chain was calculated from normalized within-repertoire ranks of inferred template counts. In a later analysis, generation probabilities were computed with a VDJ recombination model fitted to out-of-frame rearrangements, and the resulting probabilities were checked against IGoR. In a later analysis, TCR-TCR, TCR-HLA and TCR-CMV co-occurrence was scored with hypergeometric tests, and a repertoire-size bias correction was applied to TCR pairs. False discovery rates were estimated in a later analysis by permuting HLA or CMV assignments 20 times. A later analysis grouped co-occurring TCRs with DBSCAN, adding TCRdist sequence similarity when clustering within HLA-allele-positive subsets. Repertoires with fewer than 30,000 or more than 120,000 public chains, plus five repertoires with anomalous nucleotide sharing, were excluded from co-occurrence clustering. Not all clones reach the TCRdb copy of this immuneACCESS table, which keeps in-frame sequences only. Checked studies attribute under half of the gap to unresolved V genes and leave the rest unexplained. Clone size and V and J calls were adopted from that table, with D and trimming inferred from the DNA. The table held for this sample gives approximately 37,000 clones. The ten largest clones add up to just under 4% of the sample.

The sequence was collected from a male donor in good health and CMV-seronegative. Specimen: PBMCs. The rearrangement combines TRBV28 with TRBJ2-5, and TRBD1 may be the D gene, going by 5 matching bases. The CDR3 region has the sequence CASSLSTGTQYF. The DNA reads TGTGCCAGCAGTTTAAGTACAGGCACCCAGTACTTC.